Following are 7 T cell receptor beta chains from one sample sequenced in a study of blood T cells in healthy people across ages. Sample-barcoded 5' priming and a J-beta primer mix drove a second PCR of roughly 7 to 11 cycles. TCRdb re-called the 5' RACE reads with MiXCR, one entry per CDR3 protein. The sample yields roughly 680,000 distinct CDR3 sequences, roughly 49% seen once. The sequenced sample was blood. Receptors were obtained from a woman aged 60-70 years in good health.

This clonotype was observed a handful of times. The chain combines TRBV29-1 with TRBJ1-1; perhaps TRBD1 as D (5 bases). The CDR3 runs 13 residues. V was clipped by 8 bases and J by 1 base, with 14 bases between them. CDR1 and CDR2 from the germline V gene are SQVTM and ANQGSEA. The CDR3 DNA is TGCAGCACCAAACAGGCCAGGAACACTGAAGCTTTCTTT. Residues: CSTKQARNTEAFF.

The chain employs TRBV4-2 and TRBJ2-3; possibly TRBD2 for D (8 bases). Germline lookup yields CDR1 LGHNA and CDR2 YNFKEQ. This CDR3 region has 17 residues. V lost 0 bases to trimming and J lost 0 bases, with 13 bases between them. CDR3 protein: CASSQEIAGQSTDTQYF. The CDR3, as DNA: TGTGCCAGCAGCCAAGAGATAGCGGGACAGAGCACAGATACGCAGTATTTT.

The V and J genes are TRBV7-2 and TRBJ2-2, with D maybe TRBD2 (5 bases). The germline CDR1 and CDR2 sequences are SGHTA and FQGNSA. V was cut by 4 bases and J by 4 bases, with 10 bases left in between. The CDR3 extends over 14 amino acids. The CDR3 loop reads CASSSERITGELFF. CDR3 sequence (DNA): TGTGCCAGCAGCTCCGAGCGGATCACCGGGGAGCTGTTTTTT. The full variable domain, rest sourced from reference TRBV7-2 and TRBJ2-2, is GAGVSQSPSNKVTEKGKDVELRCDPISGHTALYWYRQSLGQGLEFLIYFQGNSAPDKSGLPSDRFSAERTGGSVSTLTIQRTQQEDSAVYLCASSSERITGELFFGEGSRLTVL.

This rearrangement joins TRBV20-1 to TRBJ2-7; TRBD1 matches 10 bases. This CDR3 has 15 amino acids. Unmatched junction bases numbered 14, after V lost 0 bases and J lost 12 bases. Germline loops: CDR1 DFQATT, CDR2 SNEGSKA (reference sequence). The CDR3 reads CSARDRTGGPKLAYF. Written as DNA, the CDR3 is TGCAGTGCTAGAGATCGGACAGGGGGGCCCAAATTGGCGTACTTC.

This clonotype was found a few times. CDR3 protein: CASRGQLSGSAYEQYF. The CDR3 DNA is TGTGCCAGCAGGGGACAGTTATCCGGGAGTGCCTACGAGCAGTACTTC. The chain couples TRBV28 to TRBJ2-7, with D tentatively TRBD1 (7 bases). Deletions cut 6 bases from V and 2 bases from J, with 20 bases between. Per germline, CDR1 MDHEN and CDR2 SYDVKM. The CDR3 extends over 16 amino acids.

On this clonotype itself: At one boundary the junction diverges from the germline segment, which might be a read error. The chain uses TRBV29-1 and TRBJ2-7; 10 positions match TRBD1. Germline V gene sequence: CDR1 SQVTM, CDR2 ANQGSEA. The CDR3 loop spans 17 amino acids. The chain's CDR3 is CSVLARDRGRGAYKQNF. CDR3 in DNA: TGCAGCGTGCTAGCCCGGGACAGGGGACGGGGCGCCTACAAGCAGAACTTC.

The V gene is TRBV28, the J gene TRBJ2-4, with 15 bases that match TRBD2. The assigned J gene may be wrong: the sequence end matches TRBJ2-7 better. The germline V gene has CDR1 MDHEN and CDR2 SYDVKM. This CDR3 is built from 17 residues. CDR3 nucleotide sequence: TGTGCCAGCAGTTCCACCGGGACTAGCGGGAGGAGCTACGAGCAGTACTTC. It specifies CASSSTGTSGRSYEQYF.